The clone carrying this T cell receptor beta chain occurred a few times. MiXCR, applied by TCRdb to the 5' RACE reads, yields one record per CDR3 protein. The profile shows about 46,000 distinct CDR3 sequences, approximately 5.9% of them singletons. The sample is drawn from a study of early T cells in non-severe SARS-CoV-2 infection. The J segment lost 3 bases and the V segment lost 5 bases, leaving 27 bases of the junction unmatched. This CDR3 has 21 residues. Germline lookup yields CDR1 MNHNS and CDR2 SASEGT. This receptor was obtained from an adult who was a healthcare worker with PCR-confirmed SARS-CoV-2 infection or an uninfected control (not recorded which). The input for sequencing was whole blood, taken at baseline. V gene TRBV6-1 combines with J gene TRBJ2-7; 8 bases line up with TRBD1. As DNA, the CDR3 is TGTGCCAGCAGTCGAATCGGAGTTAACCGGGACAGGATGACGCTAGTCTACGAGCAGTACTTC. It encodes CASSRIGVNRDRMTLVYEQYF.